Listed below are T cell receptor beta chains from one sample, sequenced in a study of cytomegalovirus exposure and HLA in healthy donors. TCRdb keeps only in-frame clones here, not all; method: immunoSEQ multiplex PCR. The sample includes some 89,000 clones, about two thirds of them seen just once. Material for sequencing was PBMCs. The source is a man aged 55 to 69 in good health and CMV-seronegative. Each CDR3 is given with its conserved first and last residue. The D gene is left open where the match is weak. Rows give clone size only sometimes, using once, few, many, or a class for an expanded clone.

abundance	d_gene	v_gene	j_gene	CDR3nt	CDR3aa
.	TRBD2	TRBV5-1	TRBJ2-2	TGCGCCAGCAGCTTGGGACTAGCGGGAGGAAGGGCCGGGGAGCTGTTTTTT	CASSLGLAGGRAGELFF
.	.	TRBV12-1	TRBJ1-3	TGTGCCAGCAGCTCGGACAGGGCCTTCTCTGGAAACACCATATATTTT	CASSSDRAFSGNTIYF
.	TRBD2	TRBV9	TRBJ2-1	TGTGCCAGCAGCCCACCCCTTAGCGGGGGGGCCTTGGGCAATGAGCAGTTCTTC	CASSPPLSGGALGNEQFF
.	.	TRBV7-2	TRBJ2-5	TGTGCCAGCAGCTTCCAAACCCCTGGGCCAGAGACCCAGTACTTC	CASSFQTPGPETQYF
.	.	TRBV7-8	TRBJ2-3	TGTGCCAGCAGCTTCAGTGGAGGCGGGGCGGCAGATACGCAGTATTTT	CASSFSGGGAADTQYF
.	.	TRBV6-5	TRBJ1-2	TGTGCCAGCAGTTCAAGGGAGGGCTACACCTTC	CASSSREGYTF
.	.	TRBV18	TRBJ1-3	TGTGCCAGCTCACCACGCGGCGCGACTAGCTCTGGAAACACCATATATTTT	CASSPRGATSSGNTIYF
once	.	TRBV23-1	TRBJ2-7	TGCGCCAGACTACTCCGGGACACGAAGGGCGAGCAGTACTTC	CARLLRDTKGEQYF
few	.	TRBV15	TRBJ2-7	TGTGCCACCAGCAGAGACGGCAGGGTGGGTGAGCAGTACTTC	CATSRDGRVGEQYF
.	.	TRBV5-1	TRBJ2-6	TGCGCCAGCAGCTCTCTGACTCCAACCCCCAACGTCCTGACTTTC	CASSSLTPTPNVLTF
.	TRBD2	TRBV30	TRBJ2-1	TGTGCCTGGTCCGGGACTAGGGGTAATGAGCAGTTCTTC	CAWSGTRGNEQFF
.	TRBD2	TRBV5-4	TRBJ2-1	TGTGCCAGCAGCTTGTTTGGGTTAGCGGGGAGTCGGGATGAGCAGTTCTTC	CASSLFGLAGSRDEQFF
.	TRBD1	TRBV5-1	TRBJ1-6	TGCGCCAGCAGCTTGGACGAACAGGGGTATTCACCCCTCCACTTT	CASSLDEQGYSPLHF
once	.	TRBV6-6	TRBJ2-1	TGTGCCAGCACCGACGAAGGGGGCAATGAGCAGTTCTTC	CASTDEGGNEQFF
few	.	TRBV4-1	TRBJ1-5	TGCGCCAGCAGCCAGGGAGGGGGAGGGGGTGTAAATCAGCCCCAGCATTTT	CASSQGGGGGVNQPQHF
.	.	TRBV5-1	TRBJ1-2	TGCGCCAGCAGCTTGGAACGAGCTAACTATGGCTACACCTTC	CASSLERANYGYTF
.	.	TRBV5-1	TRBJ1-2	TGCGCCAGCAGCTCCGGCGCGGGGACGGGTGGCTACACCTTC	CASSSGAGTGGYTF
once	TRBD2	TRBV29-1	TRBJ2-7	TGCAGCGTTGGGGAGGGCCACGAGCAGTACTTC	CSVGEGHEQYF
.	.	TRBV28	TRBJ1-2	TGTGCCAGCAGTTTACCCAGCGGGGGGGACTATGGCTACACCTTC	CASSLPSGGDYGYTF
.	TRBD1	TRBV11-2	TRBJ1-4	TGTGCCAGCAGCTTAGCCGACAGGGTGAGAGAAAAACTGTTTTTT	CASSLADRVREKLFF
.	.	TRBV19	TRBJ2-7	TGTGCCAGTAGTAACTCAGGGGAACCCTACGAGCAGTACTTC	CASSNSGEPYEQYF
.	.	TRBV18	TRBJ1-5	TGTGCCAGCTCACCACAGGGAGGCAATCAGCCCCAGCATTTT	CASSPQGGNQPQHF
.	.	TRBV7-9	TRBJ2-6	TGTGCCAGCAGCTTAGCCCAGGCCCTCTCTGGGGCCAACGTCCTGACTTTC	CASSLAQALSGANVLTF
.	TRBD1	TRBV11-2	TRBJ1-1	TGTGCCAGCAGCCCCATCAGGGGGGCGAACACTGAAGCTTTCTTT	CASSPIRGANTEAFF
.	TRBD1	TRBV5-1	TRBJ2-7	TGCGCCAGCAGCAGCGGACAGGGGGTTACGTACGAGCAGTACTTC	CASSSGQGVTYEQYF
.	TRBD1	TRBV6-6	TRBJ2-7	TGTGCCAGCAGGGACAGGGCCATTTCTATCCAGCAGTACTTC	CASRDRAISIQQYF
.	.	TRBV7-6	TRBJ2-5	TGTGCCAGCAGCTTAGAGCCGTCCACCCAAGAGGGGACCCAGTACTTC	CASSLEPSTQEGTQYF
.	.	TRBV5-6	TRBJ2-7	TGTGCCAGCAGCTTGGGTGGCCGGAGCGAGCAGTACTTC	CASSLGGRSEQYF
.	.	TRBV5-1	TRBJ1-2	TGCGCCAGCAGCTTGGATGACAGTTCTGGCTATGGCTACACCTTC	CASSLDDSSGYGYTF
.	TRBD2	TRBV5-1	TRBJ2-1	TGCGCCAGCAGCTCCCGACTAGCTCCCAGGGAGGATGAGCAGTTCTTC	CASSSRLAPREDEQFF
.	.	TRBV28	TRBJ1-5	TGTGCCAGCAGTCCGGGGAGGGCGGGCAATCAGCCCCAGCATTTT	CASSPGRAGNQPQHF
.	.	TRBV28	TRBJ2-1	TGTGCCAGCAGGGGCGGGGTGGGTAATGAGCAGTTCTTC	CASRGGVGNEQFF